Given below is one T cell receptor (beta chain) in context. Its antigen is currently unknown. A clone one base away is much larger, so this may be a read error. TCRdb re-called the reads through MiXCR, storing one row per CDR3 protein. The data hold about 740,000 distinct CDR3 sequences, with 30% to 40% observed a single time. The sample originates from a study of T cell repertoires in cytomegalovirus infection. There are 14 residues in the CDR3. Germline V gene sequence: CDR1 SGHTA, CDR2 FQGNSA. Germline trimming cut 3 bases from V and 8 bases from J; bases unmatched to any gene: 9. The receptor comes from a human donor in good health (CMV status not recorded). Some clones in this sample may be carry-over from other donors' samples. This rearrangement joins TRBV7-2 to TRBJ1-1, with TRBD1 identical over 7 bases. The specimen comprised cultured PBMCs, sampled from culture after CMV antigen stimulation. The CDR3 loop is CASSFGTAPREAFF. CDR3 bases: TGTGCCAGCAGCTTCGGGACAGCCCCCCGGGAAGCTTTCTTT.